This record covers a single TCR beta chain. This record comes from a study of CD8 T cells in Susac syndrome. Germline lookup yields CDR1 DFQATT and CDR2 SNEGSKA (reference sequence). The CDR3 totals 13 residues. Between the trimmed V and J ends, which lost 2 bases and 7 bases, there was a span of 12 bases. Random hexamers primed reverse transcription of about 0.5 to 1 ug RNA. TCRdb reprocessed the immunoSEQ multiplex PCR reads via MiXCR and lists one record per CDR3 protein. This sample carries over 150,000 distinct CDR3 sequences, approximately 93% of them seen once, and the ten largest clones take more than 0.08%.

V and J are TRBV20-1 and TRBJ1-5, with a possible D match to TRBD1 (5 bases). The sample comprised CD4+ T cells from PBMCs. This TCR came from a human donor with multiple sclerosis. In DNA, the CDR3 is TGCAGTGCTAGACAGGGAGCGGAGCAGCCCCAGCATTTT. Amino acids: CSARQGAEQPQHF.